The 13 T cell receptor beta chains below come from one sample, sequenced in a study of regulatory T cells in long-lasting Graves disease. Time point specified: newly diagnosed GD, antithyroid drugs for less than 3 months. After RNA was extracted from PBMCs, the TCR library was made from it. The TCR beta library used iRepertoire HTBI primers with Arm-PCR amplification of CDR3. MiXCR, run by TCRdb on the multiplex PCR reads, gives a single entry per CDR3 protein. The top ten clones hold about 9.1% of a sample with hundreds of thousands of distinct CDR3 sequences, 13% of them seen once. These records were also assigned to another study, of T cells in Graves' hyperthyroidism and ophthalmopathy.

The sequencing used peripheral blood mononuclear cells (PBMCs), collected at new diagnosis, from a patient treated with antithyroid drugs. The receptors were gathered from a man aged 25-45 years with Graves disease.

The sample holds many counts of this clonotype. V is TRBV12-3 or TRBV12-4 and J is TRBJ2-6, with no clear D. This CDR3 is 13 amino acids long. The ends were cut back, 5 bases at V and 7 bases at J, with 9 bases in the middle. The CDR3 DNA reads TGTGCCAGCAGTAACCGGGTTGCCAACGTCCTGACTTTC. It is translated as CASSNRVANVLTF.

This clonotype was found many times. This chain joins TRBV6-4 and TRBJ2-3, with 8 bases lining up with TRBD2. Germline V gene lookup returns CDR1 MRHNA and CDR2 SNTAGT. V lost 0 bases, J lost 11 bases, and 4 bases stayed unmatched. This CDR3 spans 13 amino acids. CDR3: CASSDSFGTRQYF. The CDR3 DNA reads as TGTGCCAGCAGTGACTCTTTCGGGACTAGGCAGTATTTT.

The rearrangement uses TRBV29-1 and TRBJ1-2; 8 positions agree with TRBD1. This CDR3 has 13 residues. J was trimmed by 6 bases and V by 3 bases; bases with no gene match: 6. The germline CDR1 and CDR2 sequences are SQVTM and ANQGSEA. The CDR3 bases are TGCAGCGTTGACGAGGACAGGGTTGATGGCTACACCTTC. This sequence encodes CSVDEDRVDGYTF.

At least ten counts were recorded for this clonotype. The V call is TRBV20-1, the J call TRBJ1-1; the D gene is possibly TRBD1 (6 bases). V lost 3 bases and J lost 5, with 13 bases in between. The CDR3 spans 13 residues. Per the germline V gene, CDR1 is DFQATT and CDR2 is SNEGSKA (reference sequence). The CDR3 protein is CSARARGFTEAFF. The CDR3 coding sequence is TGCAGTGCTAGGGCCAGGGGATTTACTGAAGCTTTCTTT.

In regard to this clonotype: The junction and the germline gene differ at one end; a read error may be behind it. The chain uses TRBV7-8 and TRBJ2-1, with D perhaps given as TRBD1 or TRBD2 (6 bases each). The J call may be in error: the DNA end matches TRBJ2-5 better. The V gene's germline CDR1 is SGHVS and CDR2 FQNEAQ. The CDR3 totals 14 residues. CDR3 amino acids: CASSPGGYGETQYF. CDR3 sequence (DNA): TGCGCCAGCAGCCCCGGGGGCTATGGGGAGACCCAGTACTTC.

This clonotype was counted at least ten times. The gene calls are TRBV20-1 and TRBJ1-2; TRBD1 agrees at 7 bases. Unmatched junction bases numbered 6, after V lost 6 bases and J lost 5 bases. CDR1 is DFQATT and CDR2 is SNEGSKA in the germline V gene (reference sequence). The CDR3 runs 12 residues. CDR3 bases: TGCAGTGCAAAAGACAGGGAATATGGCTACACCTTC. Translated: CSAKDREYGYTF.

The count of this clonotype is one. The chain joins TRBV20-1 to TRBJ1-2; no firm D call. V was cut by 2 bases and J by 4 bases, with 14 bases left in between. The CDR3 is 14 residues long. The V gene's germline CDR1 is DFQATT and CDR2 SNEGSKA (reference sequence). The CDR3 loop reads CSARTEGNGYGYTF. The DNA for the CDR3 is TGCAGTGCTAGAACGGAGGGAAACGGCTATGGCTACACCTTC.

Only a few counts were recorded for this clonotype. CDR3 protein: CASSLFGSGRQETQYF. In nucleotides, the CDR3 is TGCGCCAGCAGCTTATTCGGTAGCGGGAGGCAAGAGACCCAGTACTTC. V gene TRBV5-1 combines with J gene TRBJ2-5; 10 nucleotides align to TRBD2. In germline, CDR1 is SGHRS, CDR2 YFSETQ. V was pared by 2 bases and J by 2 bases, with 6 bases of the junction left unmatched. This CDR3 is built from 16 residues.

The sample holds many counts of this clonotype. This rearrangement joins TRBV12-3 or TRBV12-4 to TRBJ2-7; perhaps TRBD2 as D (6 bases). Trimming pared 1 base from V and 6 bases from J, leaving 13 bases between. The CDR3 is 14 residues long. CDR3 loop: CASSLVGSLGEQYF. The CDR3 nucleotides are TGTGCCAGCAGTTTAGTCGGGAGTTTAGGCGAGCAGTACTTC.

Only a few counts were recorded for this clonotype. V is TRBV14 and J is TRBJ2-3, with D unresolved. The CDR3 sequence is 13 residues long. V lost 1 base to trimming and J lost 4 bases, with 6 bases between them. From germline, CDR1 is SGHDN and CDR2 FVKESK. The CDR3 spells CASSQALADTQYF. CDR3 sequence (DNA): TGTGCCAGCAGCCAAGCGCTAGCAGATACGCAGTATTTT.

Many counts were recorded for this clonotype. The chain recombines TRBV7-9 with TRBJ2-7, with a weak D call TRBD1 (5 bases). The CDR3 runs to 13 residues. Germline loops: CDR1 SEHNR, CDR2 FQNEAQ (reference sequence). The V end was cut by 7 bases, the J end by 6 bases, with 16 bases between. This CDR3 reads CASNIEGASEQYF. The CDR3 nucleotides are TGTGCCAGCAACATCGAAGGGGCTTCCGAGCAGTACTTC.

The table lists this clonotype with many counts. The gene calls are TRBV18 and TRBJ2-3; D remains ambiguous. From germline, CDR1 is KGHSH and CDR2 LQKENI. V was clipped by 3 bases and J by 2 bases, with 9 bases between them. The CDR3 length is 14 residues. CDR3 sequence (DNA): TGTGCCAGCTCACCGGCATCTAACACAGATACGCAGTATTTT. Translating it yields CASSPASNTDTQYF.

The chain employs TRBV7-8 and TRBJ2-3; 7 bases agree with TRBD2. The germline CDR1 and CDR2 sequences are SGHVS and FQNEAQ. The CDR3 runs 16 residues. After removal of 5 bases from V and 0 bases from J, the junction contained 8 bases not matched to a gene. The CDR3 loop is CASSLLADPSTDTQYF. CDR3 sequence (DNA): TGTGCCAGCAGCCTCCTAGCGGATCCTAGCACAGATACGCAGTATTTT.